This TCR beta chain derives from a study of blood T cell repertoires in COVID-19. Study at large: Sites in the United States, Italy and Spain provided acute and convalescent COVID-19 samples.

Measured with immunoSEQ multiplex PCR; TCRdb has only the in-frame clones, and not every one. The table shows about 150,000 clones, with about 80% occurring only once. Per the germline V gene, CDR1 is MDHEN and CDR2 is SYDVKM. CDR3 length: 16 residues. V was clipped by 6 bases and J by 8 bases; unmatched bases: 15. Sequencing was carried out using PBMCs or T cells enriched from blood (not recorded which). V is TRBV28 and J is TRBJ1-4; 7 nucleotides agree with TRBD1. The receptor was derived from a woman aged 50 to 60 who had recovered from COVID-19. In nucleotides, the CDR3 is TGTGCCAGCAGCTCCCCGGTGGGGGGCAGGGGGGAAAAACTGTTTTTT. It codes for CASSSPVGGRGEKLFF.